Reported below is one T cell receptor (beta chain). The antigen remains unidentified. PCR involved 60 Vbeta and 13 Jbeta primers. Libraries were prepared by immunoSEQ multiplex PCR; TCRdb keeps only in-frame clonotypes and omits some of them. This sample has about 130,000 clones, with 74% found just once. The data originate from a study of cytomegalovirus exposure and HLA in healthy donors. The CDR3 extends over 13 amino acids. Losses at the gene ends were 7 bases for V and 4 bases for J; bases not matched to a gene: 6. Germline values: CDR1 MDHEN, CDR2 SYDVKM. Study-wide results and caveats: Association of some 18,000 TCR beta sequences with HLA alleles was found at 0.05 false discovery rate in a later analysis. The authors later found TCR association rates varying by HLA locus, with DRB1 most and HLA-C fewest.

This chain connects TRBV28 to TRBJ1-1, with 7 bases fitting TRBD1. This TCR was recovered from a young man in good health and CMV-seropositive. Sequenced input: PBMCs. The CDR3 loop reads CASIGTVVTEAFF. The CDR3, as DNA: TGTGCCAGCATCGGGACAGTGGTCACTGAAGCTTTCTTT.